The entry below gives a single T cell receptor (beta chain) sequence along with its context. Its antigen remains unidentified. The CDR3 totals 15 residues. Germline assignment: CDR1 PRHDT and CDR2 FYEKMQ (reference sequence). Each of the donors had around 9 milliliters of peripheral blood drawn into EDTA-treated Vacutainer tubes. The data are from a study of blood T cells in healthy people across ages. Findings and caveats of the study: More naive CD4+ cells and higher diversity marked long-lived donors relative to aged donors. As age increased, TCR beta diversity per million T cells fell in a roughly linear fashion. The study could not conclusively compare naive and antigen-experienced cells, given its unsorted PBMCs.

Alongside a J-beta primer mix, a sample-barcoded 5' primer served in a second PCR lasting roughly 6 to 12 cycles. MiXCR, run by TCRdb on the 5' RACE reads, gives a single entry per CDR3 protein. The profile covers 1.8 million or so distinct CDR3 sequences, with 30% to 40% appearing a single time and roughly 24% taken by the ten largest. The chain joins TRBV13 to TRBJ2-5; D possibly uses TRBD1 or TRBD2 (6 bases each). TRBJ2-7 explains the end of the DNA better; the J call may be wrong. The receptor comes from a human donor in good health. The sample was blood. CDR3: CASSSEGGTNYEQYF. CDR3 nucleotide sequence: TGTGCCAGCAGTTCCGAGGGGGGAACAAACTACGAGCAGTACTTC.